This T cell receptor beta chain was sequenced during a study of T cells after yellow fever vaccination. As regards this clonotype: Antigen: not known.

TCRdb independently ran MiXCR on the 5' RACE reads; one entry per CDR3 protein. The repertoire consists of 150,000 to 200,000 distinct CDR3 sequences, with almost 7% occurring once and the leading ten covering 2.5%. General study findings and limits: Highly abundant clonotypes carried over from the bulk population could end up in FACS-sorted repertoires as contaminants.

This CDR3 is 15 amino acids long. Trimming pared 2 bases from V and 4 bases from J, leaving 11 bases between. Germline CDR1 is MNHEY and CDR2 is SVGAGI. This chain connects TRBV6-5 to TRBJ1-4; possibly TRBD1 for D (5 bases). Sample: CD4+ T cells sorted from PBMCs, taken 4 to 5 days after the first yellow fever vaccination. The clonotype was recovered from a young man who received the YFV17D yellow fever vaccine. CDR3 protein: CASSYRRGLNEKLFF. The CDR3 region has the DNA TGTGCCAGCAGTTACCGCCGGGGACTTAATGAAAAACTGTTTTTT.